This T cell receptor (beta chain) was captured in a study of somatic mutations in cytotoxic T cells in rheumatoid arthritis. A remark on this clone: The antigen remains undetermined.

Study-wide results and caveats: Rheumatoid arthritis patients, but not healthy controls, exhibited increasing CD8+ clonality with age. Patients with rheumatoid arthritis did not differ significantly from age-matched healthy controls in CD8+ T-cell clonality. Of the expanded CD8+ clones, the antigen targets were not known.

The junction had 8 bases not matched to a gene; V was cut back by 7 bases and J by 2 bases. Looked up from germline, CDR1 is SGHRS and CDR2 is YFSETQ. The CDR3 covers 15 residues. TCRdb's copy holds only in-frame clones and misses some; the assay was immunoSEQ multiplex PCR. The sample lists about 20,000 clones, around 83% occurring once. Healthy control participants comprised blood donors of median age approximately 50 years (range roughly 20-75), of whom about 50% were female. The V call is TRBV5-1, the J call TRBJ2-2; 7 bases are shared with TRBD2. Sequenced material: CD8+ T cells sorted from blood. The receptor was isolated from a woman between 45 and 65 years old in good health. The CDR3 nucleotides read TGCGCCAGCTACTTGACTAGCCGAAACACCGGGGAGCTGTTTTTT. This codes for CASYLTSRNTGELFF. Together with reference TRBV5-1 and TRBJ2-2, the CDR3 gives the full variable domain: KAGVTQTPRYLIKTRGQQVTLSCSPISGHRSVSWYQQTPGQGLQFLFEYFSETQRNKGNFPGRFSGRQFSNSRSEMNVSTLELGDSALYLCASYLTSRNTGELFFGEGSRLTVL.